This TCR beta chain was sequenced during a study of T cell responses to AZD1222 COVID-19 vaccine. Study-level results: Breadth and depth of Spike-specific TCRs rose after two AZD1222 doses. At baseline, just six AZD1222 recipients tested seropositive. All repertoire sampling was performed exclusively after the peak T cell response. Mostly white British, mostly female donors; authors suggested clonal diversity may be underestimated.

Comments on this clone: Its specificity is not known.

V gave up 4 bases and J gave up 1 base, with 13 bases separating them. Germline V CDR1 and CDR2: SQVTM, ANQGSEA. The CDR3 runs to 14 residues. Sequencing used immunoSEQ multiplex PCR; TCRdb keeps in-frame clones, though not all of them. The data contain about 170,000 clones, approximately 86% of them singletons. The sample in question was peripheral blood, obtained on day 0 of AZD1222 vaccination. This chain uses TRBV29-1 with TRBJ2-5; no reliable D call. The TCR was taken from an adult in good health. As DNA, the CDR3 is TGCAGCGTTGTGATAGGGCCCCTCCAAGAGACCCAGTACTTC. Protein sequence: CSVVIGPLQETQYF.